This TCR beta chain originates from a study of T-cell memory formation after mild COVID-19. Study-wide results and limits: The pre-infection memory compartment contained some responding clones, suggesting cross-reactive memory joined. Clones that got smaller from day 15 to 85 had even CD4/CD8, while clones growing later tipped toward CD4+. Unconfirmed was the SARS-CoV-2 specificity of second-wave clones that peaked on day 37.

Regarding this clonotype: Its antigen is as yet unknown.

The V gene's germline CDR1 is MNHEY and CDR2 SVGEGT. V shed 6 bases and J 7 bases; nucleotides not matched to a gene: 12. The CDR3 spans 16 residues. Amplification by 5'RACE using constant-segment primers produced TCR alpha and TCR beta cDNA libraries that carried sample barcodes and UMIs. TCRdb ran MiXCR on the 5' RACE reads and lists one entry per CDR3 protein. Here the sample spans a few hundred thousand distinct CDR3 sequences, around 14% being singletons. Sequenced: PBMCs or a T cell subset sorted from them (not recorded which). This sequence joins TRBV6-2 or TRBV6-3 and TRBJ2-2, with 9 positions matching TRBD2. The receptor's source is a man in his late teens or twenties who had mild COVID-19 (a few samples of this study predate the infection). Cell type and time point are not known. The chain's CDR3 is CASRPEASGAIGELFF. The CDR3 region has the DNA TGTGCCAGCAGGCCTGAAGCTAGCGGGGCGATCGGGGAGCTGTTTTTT.